These T cell receptor beta chains were read from a single sample in a study of vaccination effects on CD4 cells after COVID-19. The method was immunoSEQ multiplex PCR; TCRdb's version includes in-frame clones alone and lacks a portion of them. Here the sample spans 45,000 to 50,000 clones, around 67% being singletons. Antigens for these TCRs are unknown. This specimen was CD4+ T cells from PBMCs cultured without peptide, taken before COVID-19 vaccination. The receptors were sampled from a human donor who received a COVID-19 vaccine. The CDR3 runs from the conserved cysteine through the conserved F or W. A D gene is named only where the DNA matches it firmly. Clone size is stated in some rows and not others, as once, few, many or a class when expanded.

d_call clone_size cdr3_length j_call v_call cdr3_nt cdr3_aa
NA NA 13 TRBJ1-2 TRBV6-1 TGTGCCAGCAGTGATGGGGTTATGACGGGCTACACCTTC CASSDGVMTGYTF
NA NA 13 TRBJ2-3 TRBV7-9 TGTGCCAGCAGCCCCGAGGTGACAGATACGCAGTATTTT CASSPEVTDTQYF
NA NA 16 TRBJ2-4 TRBV19 TGTGCCAGTAGTCCGCTGTTAACGATCGCCAAAAACATTCAGTACTTC CASSPLLTIAKNIQYF
NA NA 14 TRBJ2-7 TRBV28 TGTGCCAGCAGTTTGATGGCGGGATCAGGCGAGCAGTACTTC CASSLMAGSGEQYF
TRBD2 NA 14 TRBJ2-7 TRBV30 TGTGCCTGGTTACTAGCGGGAGGGCCGGGTGAGCAGTACTTC CAWLLAGGPGEQYF
TRBD2 NA 17 TRBJ2-3 TRBV19 TGTGCCAGTAGTATGCCCCGAGGAAGCGGGAGTACAGATACGCAGTATTTT CASSMPRGSGSTDTQYF
NA NA 14 TRBJ2-3 TRBV5-1 TGCGCCAGCAGCTTGGATCTGGCCACAGATACGCAGTATTTT CASSLDLATDTQYF
TRBD1 few 14 TRBJ2-7 TRBV15 TGTGCCACCAGCGGGGACAGGGGGCAGTTCGAGCAGTACTTC CATSGDRGQFEQYF
TRBD1 once 14 TRBJ2-7 TRBV7-2 TGTGCCAGCAGCTCGGACAGGGGGTCCTACGAGCAGTACTTC CASSSDRGSYEQYF
NA NA 15 TRBJ2-2 TRBV5-1 TGCGCCAGCAGCCCCCGGATAGGGGCGAGCGGGGAGCTGTTTTTT CASSPRIGASGELFF
NA few 12 TRBJ1-5 TRBV12-3/TRBV12-4 TGTGCCAGCAGTCCCGGGAGTCAGCCCCAGCATTTT CASSPGSQPQHF
NA NA 12 TRBJ2-1 TRBV29-1 TGCGGGGCGGACAGCTCCTACAATGAGCAGTTCTTC CGADSSYNEQFF
TRBD1 few 15 TRBJ2-2 TRBV5-1 TGCGCCAGCAGCTTGGTAGGGACAGTCACCGGGGAGCTGTTTTTT CASSLVGTVTGELFF
NA NA 15 TRBJ1-3 TRBV5-1 TGCGCCAGCAGCTACCGGGACAAGGCCGGAAACACCATATATTTT CASSYRDKAGNTIYF
TRBD1 NA 18 TRBJ1-1 TRBV5-3 TGTGCCAGAAGCTTGCCCCGGGACAGGGGCGGGGAAGCCACTGAAGCTTTCTTT CARSLPRDRGGEATEAFF